The clone carrying this T cell receptor beta chain was counted only a few times. What it recognizes is unknown. The data are from a study of cytomegalovirus exposure and HLA in healthy donors. The CDR3 extends over 15 amino acids. Notes on the study in general: Association of 16,951 TCR beta sequences with HLA alleles was found at 0.05 false discovery rate in a later analysis.

PCR employed 60 Vbeta and 13 Jbeta primers. Produced via immunoSEQ multiplex PCR; TCRdb's table is partial and in-frame only. This sample yields 200,000 to 250,000 clones, of which around 73% are seen a single time; approximately 3.9% belongs to the top ten. The specimen was PBMCs. The sequence was collected from a male donor in good health and CMV-seronegative. This chain connects TRBV21-1 to TRBJ1-4; the D call of TRBD1 is as the table states it, not checked on the DNA. TRBV21-1 is labeled a pseudogene. The CDR3 coding sequence is TGTGCCAGCAGCCCACGGACAGGGGATAATGAAAAACTGTTTTTT. Amino acid sequence: CASSPRTGDNEKLFF.